The next 28 T cell receptor beta chains were all read from a single sample in a study of HIV-infected children after antiretroviral therapy interruption. Treatment meaning: PENTA 11 planned treatment interruption arm or continuous ART arm. The TCR library was built from RNA with a 3' RACE protocol and unique molecular identifiers. TCRdb itself ran the 3' RACE reads through MiXCR, one entry per CDR3 protein. The table includes 45,000 to 50,000 distinct CDR3 sequences, about 4.3% detected once. Source: CD45RA+ CD4+ T cells from PBMCs, pooled from several time points, taken from a donor given antiretroviral therapy, either interrupted or continuous. Subset indicated: naive CD4+ CD45RA+ CD45RO- T cells. These TCRs come from a pool of human donors with HIV.

The V and J genes are TRBV20-1 and TRBJ1-2; no firm D call. V was pared by 1 base and J by 4 bases, with 7 bases between. Germline V gene data show CDR1 as DFQATT and CDR2 as SNEGSKA (reference sequence). This CDR3 comprises 12 residues. CDR3 nucleotide sequence: TGCAGTGCTAGAGTGGGGTCCTATGGCTACACCTTC. Protein: CSARVGSYGYTF.

This clonotype was seen many times. This sequence joins TRBV5-1 and TRBJ1-6, with D perhaps matching TRBD1 (5 bases). CDR1 is SGHRS and CDR2 is YFSETQ in the germline V gene. This CDR3 has 15 amino acids. Trimming took off 0 bases at V and 8 bases at J, with 12 bases between the two ends. The CDR3 is CASSLEQGRDSPLHF. DNA of the CDR3: TGCGCCAGCAGCTTGGAGCAGGGCAGGGATTCACCCCTCCACTTT.

At least ten counts were recorded for this clonotype. The J gene is TRBJ2-7, the V gene TRBV6-6, with a tentative D call TRBD1 (6 bases). The germline CDR1 and CDR2 sequences are MNHNY and SVGAGI (reference sequence). The CDR3 runs to 15 residues. V gave up 0 bases and J gave up 4 bases, with 13 bases separating them. The CDR3 nucleotides read TGTGCCAGCAGTTACTCGAGAGGGGGTAAATACGAGCAGTACTTC. Protein sequence: CASSYSRGGKYEQYF.

The gene calls are TRBV7-3 and TRBJ1-1; tentatively, D is TRBD1 (6 bases). From germline, CDR1 is SGHTA and CDR2 FQGTGA. The CDR3 length is 13 residues. The germline V and J ends were trimmed by 5 bases and 2 bases, with 9 bases remaining between them. CDR3 amino acids: CASSNRDNTEAFF. The CDR3 region has the DNA TGTGCCAGCAGCAACAGGGATAACACTGAAGCTTTCTTT.

This clonotype was recorded many times. The chain carries TRBV5-1 and TRBJ2-3; possibly TRBD2 for D (5 bases). CDR1 and CDR2 (germline): SGHRS, YFSETQ. V lost 4 bases, J lost 2 bases, and 11 bases lay in between. The CDR3 consists of 14 residues. In DNA, the CDR3 is TGCGCCAGCAGCCCGGACTTCCCCACAGATACGCAGTATTTT. Amino acids: CASSPDFPTDTQYF.

This clonotype appeared many times. The chain carries TRBV11-2 and TRBJ2-1; D not resolved. Between the trimmed V and J ends, which lost 5 bases and 13 bases, there was a span of 12 bases. This CDR3 has 11 amino acids. The germline V gene encodes CDR1 SGHAT and CDR2 FQNNGV. CDR3 protein: CASSPLLAQFF. Here the CDR3 DNA reads TGTGCCAGCAGCCCCCTCCTGGCCCAGTTCTTC. Together with reference TRBV11-2 and TRBJ2-1, the CDR3 gives the full variable domain: EAGVAQSPRYKIIEKRQSVAFWCNPISGHATLYWYQQILGQGPKLLIQFQNNGVVDDSQLPKDRFSAERLKGVDSTLKIQPAKLEDSAVYLCASSPLLAQFFGPGTRLTVL.

The table lists this clonotype with many counts. V gene TRBV6-1 combines with J gene TRBJ1-3; possibly TRBD1 for D (6 bases). CDR3 length: 15 amino acids. Trimming removed 0 bases at V and 0 bases at J, with 6 bases between. Per germline, CDR1 MNHNS and CDR2 SASEGT. Written as DNA, the CDR3 is TGTGCCAGCAGTGAAGCGGACAGCTCTGGAAACACCATATATTTT. Encoded protein: CASSEADSSGNTIYF.

This clonotype has just a few counts. This rearrangement joins TRBV2 to TRBJ1-4; D uncertain. The CDR3 length is 14 residues. Trimming took off 6 bases at V and 7 bases at J, with 15 bases between the two ends. The V gene's germline CDR1 is SNHLY and CDR2 FYNNEI. The CDR3 DNA reads TGTGCCAGCAGAGCAAGTGGGAGTAGTGAAAAACTGTTTTTT. Amino acids: CASRASGSSEKLFF.

There are many counts of this clonotype. The V and J genes are TRBV7-8 and TRBJ2-3; D possibly uses TRBD1 or TRBD2 (5 bases each). CDR3 length: 16 residues. Trimming pared 3 bases from V and 2 bases from J, leaving 15 bases between. The germline V gene has CDR1 SGHVS and CDR2 FQNEAQ. CDR3: CASSFNGRGATDTQYF. DNA of the CDR3: TGTGCCAGCAGCTTTAACGGGCGAGGGGCCACAGATACGCAGTATTTT.

This clonotype was counted at least ten times. The chain uses TRBV4-2 and TRBJ1-1, with D maybe TRBD1 (5 bases). Trimming removed 4 bases from V and 10 bases from J, with 31 bases in between. The CDR3 contains 18 residues. CDR1 is LGHNA, CDR2 YNFKEQ, per germline. CDR3 loop: CASSRTELPSQGRGRAFF. CDR3 DNA: TGTGCCAGCAGCCGAACTGAATTACCCTCTCAGGGTAGGGGCCGAGCTTTCTTT.

This clonotype was detected many times. The V and J genes are TRBV20-1 and TRBJ2-5; 11 positions agree with TRBD1. The CDR3 contains 13 residues. Germline V gene data show CDR1 as DFQATT and CDR2 as SNEGSKA (reference sequence). V lost 3 bases to trimming and J lost 5 bases; unmatched junction nucleotides: 2. CDR3 loop: CSARDRGHETQYF. The CDR3 nucleotides are TGCAGTGCTAGGGACAGGGGGCATGAGACCCAGTACTTC.

This clonotype appeared many times. The chain recombines TRBV7-2 with TRBJ2-5; D is undetermined. Trimming took 4 bases from V and 4 from J, leaving 10 bases between them. Per the germline V gene, CDR1 is SGHTA and CDR2 is FQGNSA. There are 13 residues in the CDR3. CDR3 amino acids: CASSSRPGETQYF. Here the CDR3 DNA reads TGTGCCAGCAGCTCCAGGCCAGGAGAGACCCAGTACTTC. Full variable domain (missing parts from reference TRBV7-2 and TRBJ2-5): GAGVSQSPSNKVTEKGKDVELRCDPISGHTALYWYRQSLGQGLEFLIYFQGNSAPDKSGLPSDRFSAERTGGSVSTLTIQRTQQEDSAVYLCASSSRPGETQYFGPGTRLLVL.

In its sample, this clonotype was seen many times. The chain recombines TRBV7-9 with TRBJ1-1; 7 bases fit TRBD1. The V gene's germline CDR1 is SEHNR and CDR2 FQNEAQ (reference sequence). The CDR3 runs 15 residues. Trimming removed 5 bases from V and 2 bases from J; junction bases left unmatched: 8. The DNA of the CDR3 is TGTGCCAGCAGCCCCGGGACAGCTGCCAACACTGAAGCTTTCTTT. Encoded protein: CASSPGTAANTEAFF.

This clonotype was seen repeatedly, ten times or more. The CDR3: CASSPDRGRVGNTIYF. CDR3 DNA sequence: TGTGCCAGCAGCCCCGACAGGGGGCGTGTTGGAAACACCATATATTTT. V gene TRBV12-3 or TRBV12-4 combines with J gene TRBJ1-3; 10 nucleotides agree with TRBD1. The ends lost 6 bases at V and 3 bases at J; junction bases unmatched: 8. The CDR3 loop spans 16 amino acids.

At least ten counts were recorded for this clonotype. The chain uses TRBV2 and TRBJ2-7; perhaps D is TRBD1 or TRBD2 (5 bases each). The CDR3 is made up of 15 amino acids. CDR1 and CDR2 from the germline V gene are SNHLY and FYNNEI. V was pared by 3 bases and J by 2 bases, with 14 bases between. As DNA, the CDR3 is TGTGCCAGCAGTGATACGGGACGTCTCCCCTACGAGCAGTACTTC. Amino acid sequence: CASSDTGRLPYEQYF.

This clonotype was counted at least ten times. The chain couples TRBV29-1 to TRBJ2-4; no firm D call. CDR3 length: 11 amino acids. CDR1 and CDR2 from the germline V gene are SQVTM and ANQGSEA. Deletions cut 5 bases from V and 6 bases from J, with 8 bases between. The CDR3, as DNA: TGCAGCGTTTTAGGTGGAAACATTCAGTACTTC. As protein: CSVLGGNIQYF.

This clonotype was seen a handful of times. V gene TRBV27 combines with J gene TRBJ2-6; D is uncertain. The CDR3 runs to 16 residues. Trimming removed 6 bases from V and 0 bases from J, with 12 bases in between. The germline V gene encodes CDR1 MNHEY and CDR2 SMNVEV (reference sequence). The CDR3 DNA reads TGTGCCAGCAGGGTTACCTGGGGCTCTGGGGCCAACGTCCTGACTTTC. Translation: CASRVTWGSGANVLTF. Full variable domain (missing parts from reference TRBV27 and TRBJ2-6): EAQVTQNPRYLITVTGKKLTVTCSQNMNHEYMSWYRQDPGLGLRQIYYSMNVEVTDKGDVPEGYKVSRKEKRNFPLILESPSPNQTSLYFCASRVTWGSGANVLTFGAGSRLTVL.

This clonotype occurred many times. V and J are TRBV7-3 and TRBJ1-1, with D unclear. The CDR3 spans 14 residues. Deletions cut 5 bases from V and 3 bases from J, with 13 bases between. CDR1 SGHTA and CDR2 FQGTGA come from the germline V gene. The CDR3 region has the DNA TGTGCCAGCAGCCTTACCGGCCGGGACACTGAAGCTTTCTTT. This codes for CASSLTGRDTEAFF.

This clonotype was counted many times. This sequence joins TRBV20-1 and TRBJ2-7; weak D call: TRBD1 (7 bases). CDR1 is DFQATT and CDR2 is SNEGSKA in the germline V gene (reference sequence). The CDR3 is 12 residues long. CDR3 nucleotide sequence: TGCGGGGGGACAGCGCCGGGGTACGAGCAGTACTTC. Its protein product is CGGTAPGYEQYF.

The sample holds many counts of this clonotype. The DNA for the CDR3 is TGTGCCAGCAGCGTAAGTGGGCCGGGCAATGAGCAGTTCTTC. Its protein is CASSVSGPGNEQFF. The chain is built from TRBV9 and TRBJ2-1, with no clear D. This CDR3 has 14 amino acids. V was shortened by 1 base and J by 6 bases, with 11 bases between the two germline ends. CDR1 SGDLS and CDR2 YYNGEE come from the germline V gene.

There are many counts of this clonotype. The chain uses TRBV19 and TRBJ1-5; D gene unclear. V lost 5 bases to trimming and J lost 0 bases, with 11 bases between them. Germline V CDR1 and CDR2: LNHDA, SQIVND (reference sequence). The CDR3 totals 15 residues. The CDR3 DNA is TGTGCCAGTAGTCCGTTGACGGGTAGCAATCAGCCCCAGCATTTT. As protein: CASSPLTGSNQPQHF.

This clonotype was seen ten or more times. The J gene is TRBJ2-6, the V gene TRBV12-3 or TRBV12-4; D call uncertain. V lost 4 bases and J 6 bases, leaving 13 bases between the germline ends. The CDR3 contains 15 residues. CDR3 coding DNA: TGTGCCAGCAGTTGGCAAGGGCTGGAGGCCAACGTCCTGACTTTC. It encodes CASSWQGLEANVLTF.

The chain has TRBV5-1 and TRBJ2-7; D possibly corresponds to TRBD1 (5 bases). CDR3 length equals 14 residues. Germline CDR1 is SGHRS and CDR2 is YFSETQ. V lost 4 bases and J lost 6, with 17 bases in between. This chain's CDR3 is CASSGQGETGEQYF. In nucleotides, the CDR3 is TGCGCCAGCAGCGGGCAGGGCGAAACCGGCGAGCAGTACTTC.

This clonotype showed up many times. The V gene is TRBV24-1, the J gene TRBJ2-7, with D uncertain. V lost 5 bases and J lost 5, with 9 bases in between. This CDR3 has 12 amino acids. CDR1 is KGHDR and CDR2 is SFDVKD in the germline V gene. CDR3 protein: CATSGITDEQYF. In nucleotides, the CDR3 is TGTGCCACCAGTGGGATAACAGACGAGCAGTACTTC.

In this sample, this clonotype turned up many times. The chain employs TRBV5-1 and TRBJ2-5; the D gene could be TRBD1 or TRBD2 (7 bases each). This CDR3 has 14 amino acids. Germline V gives CDR1 SGHRS, CDR2 YFSETQ. Deletions cut 8 bases from V and 4 bases from J, with 18 bases between. Here the CDR3 reads CASGLQGRGETQYF. DNA of the CDR3: TGCGCCAGTGGCTTACAGGGGAGGGGAGAGACCCAGTACTTC.

This clonotype was seen repeatedly, ten times or more. This rearrangement joins TRBV6-5 to TRBJ1-1, with TRBD1 as a possible D gene (6 bases). Trimming removed 6 bases at V and 10 bases at J, with 15 bases between. The CDR3 contains 12 residues. CDR1 and CDR2 from the germline V gene are MNHEY and SVGAGI. CDR3 in DNA: TGTGCCAGCAGCCCGGGGGCCTGGGGAGCTTTCTTT. Translated: CASSPGAWGAFF.

This clonotype was seen many times. The V call is TRBV6-1, the J call TRBJ2-7; D remains unclear. This CDR3 has 11 residues. CDR1 is MNHNS, CDR2 SASEGT, per germline. V was pared by 11 bases and J by 3 bases, with 11 bases between. This CDR3 reads CAFQRDYEQYF. The CDR3 region has the DNA TGTGCCTTCCAAAGGGACTACGAGCAGTACTTC.

This clonotype was observed many times. This rearrangement joins TRBV21-1 to TRBJ1-4. TRBV21-1 is described as a pseudogene. The CDR3 totals 13 residues. CDR3 loop: CASSKGPNEKLFF. The CDR3 DNA follows: TGTGCCAGCAGCAAAGGTCCTAATGAAAAACTGTTTTTT.